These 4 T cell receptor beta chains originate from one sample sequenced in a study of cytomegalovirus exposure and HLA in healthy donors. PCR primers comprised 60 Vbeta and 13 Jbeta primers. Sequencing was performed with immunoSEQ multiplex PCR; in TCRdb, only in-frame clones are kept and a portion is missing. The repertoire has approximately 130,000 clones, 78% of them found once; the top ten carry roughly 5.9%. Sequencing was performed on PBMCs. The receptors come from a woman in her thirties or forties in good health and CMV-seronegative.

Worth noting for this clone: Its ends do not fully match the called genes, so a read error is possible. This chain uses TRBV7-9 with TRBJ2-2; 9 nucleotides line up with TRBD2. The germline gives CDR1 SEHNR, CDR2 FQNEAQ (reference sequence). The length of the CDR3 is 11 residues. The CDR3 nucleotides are TGTGCCAGCAGTTTAGCGGGAGCGGTGTTTTTT. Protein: CASSLAGAVFF. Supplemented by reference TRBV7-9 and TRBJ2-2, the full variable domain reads DTGVSQNPRHKITKRGQNVTFRCDPISEHNRLYWYRQTLGQGPEFLTYFQNEAQLEKSRLLSDRFSAERPKGSFSTLEIQRTEQGDSAMYLCASSLAGAVFFGEGSRLTVL.

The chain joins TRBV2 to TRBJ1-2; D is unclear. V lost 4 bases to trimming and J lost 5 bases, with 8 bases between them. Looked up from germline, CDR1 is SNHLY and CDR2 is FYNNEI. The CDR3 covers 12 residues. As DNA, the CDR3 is TGTGCCAGCAGTGGACAACTGTATGGCTACACCTTC. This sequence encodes CASSGQLYGYTF.

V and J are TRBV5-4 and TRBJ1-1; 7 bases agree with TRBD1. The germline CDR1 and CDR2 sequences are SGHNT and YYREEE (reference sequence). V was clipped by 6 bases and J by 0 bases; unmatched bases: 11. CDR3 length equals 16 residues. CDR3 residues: CASTPRGGPLNTEAFF. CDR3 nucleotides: TGTGCCAGCACCCCGAGAGGGGGCCCGTTGAACACTGAAGCTTTCTTT.

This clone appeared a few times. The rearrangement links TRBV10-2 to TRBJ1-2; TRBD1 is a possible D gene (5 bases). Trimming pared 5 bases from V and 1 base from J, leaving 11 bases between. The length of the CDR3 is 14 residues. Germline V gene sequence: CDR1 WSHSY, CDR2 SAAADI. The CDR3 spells CASSKIQVNYGYTF. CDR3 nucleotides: TGCGCCAGCAGTAAGATACAGGTTAACTATGGCTACACCTTC.